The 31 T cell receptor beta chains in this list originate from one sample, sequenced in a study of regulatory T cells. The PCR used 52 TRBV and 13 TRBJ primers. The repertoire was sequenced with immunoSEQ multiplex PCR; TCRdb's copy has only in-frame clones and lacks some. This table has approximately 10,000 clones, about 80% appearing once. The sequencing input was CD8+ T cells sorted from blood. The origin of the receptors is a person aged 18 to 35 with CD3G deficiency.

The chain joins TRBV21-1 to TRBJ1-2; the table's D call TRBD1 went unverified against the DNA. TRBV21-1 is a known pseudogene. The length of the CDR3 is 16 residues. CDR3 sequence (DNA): TGTGCCAGCAAGGGGACGAGACAGGGAGCGAACTATGGCTACACCTTC. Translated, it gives CASKGTRQGANYGYTF.

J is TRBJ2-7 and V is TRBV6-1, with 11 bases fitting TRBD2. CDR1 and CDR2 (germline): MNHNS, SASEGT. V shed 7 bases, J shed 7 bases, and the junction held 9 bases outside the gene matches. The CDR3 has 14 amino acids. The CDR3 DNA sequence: TGTGCCAGCACGGCTAGCGGGAGGACATGGGAGCAGTACTTC. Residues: CASTASGRTWEQYF.

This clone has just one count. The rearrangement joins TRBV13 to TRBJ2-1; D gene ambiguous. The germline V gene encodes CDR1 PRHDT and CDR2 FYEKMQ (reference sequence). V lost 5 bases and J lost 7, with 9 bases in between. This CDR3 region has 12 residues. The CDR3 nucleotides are TGTGCCAGCAGCGGCAGTCGAAATGAGCAGTTCTTC. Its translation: CASSGSRNEQFF. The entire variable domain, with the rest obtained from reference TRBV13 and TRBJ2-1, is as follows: AAGVIQSPRHLIKEKRETATLKCYPIPRHDTVYWYQQGPGQDPQFLISFYEKMQSDKGSIPDRFSAQQFSDYHSELNMSSLELGDSALYFCASSGSRNEQFFGPGTRLTVL.

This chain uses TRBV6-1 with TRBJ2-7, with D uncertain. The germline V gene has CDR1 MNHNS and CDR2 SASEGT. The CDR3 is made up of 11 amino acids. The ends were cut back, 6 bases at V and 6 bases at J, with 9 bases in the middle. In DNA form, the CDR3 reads TGTGCCAGCAGCCCCCCAGGCGAGCAGTACTTC. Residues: CASSPPGEQYF.

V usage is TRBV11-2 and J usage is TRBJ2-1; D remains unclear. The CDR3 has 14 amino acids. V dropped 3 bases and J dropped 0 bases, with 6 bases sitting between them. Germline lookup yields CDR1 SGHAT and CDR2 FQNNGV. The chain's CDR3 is CASSLYSSYNEQFF. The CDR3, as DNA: TGTGCCAGCAGCTTGTATAGCTCCTACAATGAGCAGTTCTTC.

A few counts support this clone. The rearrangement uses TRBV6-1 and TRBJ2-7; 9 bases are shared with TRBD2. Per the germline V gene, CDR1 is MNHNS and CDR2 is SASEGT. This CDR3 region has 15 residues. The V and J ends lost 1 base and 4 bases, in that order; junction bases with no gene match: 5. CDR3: CASSEVVSGSYEQYF. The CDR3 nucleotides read TGTGCCAGCAGTGAAGTTGTTAGCGGGAGTTACGAGCAGTACTTC.

CDR3 sequence (DNA): TGTGCCAGCAGACCCGGACTAGCGGGAGAGACCCAGTACTTC. This sequence encodes CASRPGLAGETQYF. The V gene is TRBV28, the J gene TRBJ2-5; 11 bases map to TRBD2. The germline gives CDR1 MDHEN, CDR2 SYDVKM. V gave up 6 bases and J gave up 4 bases; unmatched junction bases: 4. The CDR3 runs 14 residues.

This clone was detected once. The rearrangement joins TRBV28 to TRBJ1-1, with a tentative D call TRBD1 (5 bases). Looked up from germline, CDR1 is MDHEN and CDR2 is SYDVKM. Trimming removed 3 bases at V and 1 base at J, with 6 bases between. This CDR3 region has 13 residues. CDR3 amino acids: CASSFTGNTEAFF. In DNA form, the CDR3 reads TGTGCCAGCAGTTTCACAGGGAACACTGAAGCTTTCTTT.

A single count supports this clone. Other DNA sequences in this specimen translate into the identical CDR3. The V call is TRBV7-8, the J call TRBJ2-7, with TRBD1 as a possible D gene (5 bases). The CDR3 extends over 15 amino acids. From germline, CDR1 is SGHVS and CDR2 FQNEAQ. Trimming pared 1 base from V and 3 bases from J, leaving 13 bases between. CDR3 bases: TGTGCCAGCAGCTTAGGGGCAGGGCCCCACTACGAGCAGTACTTC. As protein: CASSLGAGPHYEQYF.

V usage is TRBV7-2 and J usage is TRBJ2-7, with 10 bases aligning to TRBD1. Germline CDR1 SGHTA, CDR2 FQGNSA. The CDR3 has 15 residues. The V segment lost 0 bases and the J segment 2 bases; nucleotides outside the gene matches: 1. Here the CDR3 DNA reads TGTGCCAGCAGCTTAGCTGGGACAGGGGCCTACGAGCAGTACTTC. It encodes CASSLAGTGAYEQYF.

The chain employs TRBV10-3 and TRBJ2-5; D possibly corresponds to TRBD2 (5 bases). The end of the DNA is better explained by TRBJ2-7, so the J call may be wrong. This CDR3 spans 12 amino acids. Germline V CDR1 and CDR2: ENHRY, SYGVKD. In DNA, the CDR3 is TGTGCCATTTCGGCGGGTCCCTACGAGCAGTACTTC. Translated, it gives CAISAGPYEQYF.

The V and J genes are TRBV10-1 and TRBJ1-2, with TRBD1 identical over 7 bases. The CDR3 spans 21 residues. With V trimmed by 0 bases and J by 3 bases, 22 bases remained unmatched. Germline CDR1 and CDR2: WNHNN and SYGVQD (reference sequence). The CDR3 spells CASSESKRVTWGDSCYYGYTF. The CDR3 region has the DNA TGCGCCAGCAGTGAGTCTAAGAGGGTAACTTGGGGGGACAGCTGCTACTATGGCTACACCTTC.

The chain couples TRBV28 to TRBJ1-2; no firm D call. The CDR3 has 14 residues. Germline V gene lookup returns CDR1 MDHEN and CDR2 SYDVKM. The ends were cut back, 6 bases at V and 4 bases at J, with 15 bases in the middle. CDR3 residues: CASSNSAELYGYTF. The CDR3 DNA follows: TGTGCCAGCAGCAACTCCGCGGAGCTCTATGGCTACACCTTC.

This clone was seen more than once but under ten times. The CDR3 region has the DNA TGTGCCAGCAGTGCCTCCGGGACAGGGGGCGACGAGCAGTACTTC. Translation: CASSASGTGGDEQYF. The chain joins TRBV25-1 to TRBJ2-7; TRBD1 matches at 12 bases. This CDR3 is 15 amino acids long. V lost 4 bases, J lost 5 bases, and 6 bases stayed unmatched. CDR1 MGHDK and CDR2 SYGVNS come from the germline V gene.

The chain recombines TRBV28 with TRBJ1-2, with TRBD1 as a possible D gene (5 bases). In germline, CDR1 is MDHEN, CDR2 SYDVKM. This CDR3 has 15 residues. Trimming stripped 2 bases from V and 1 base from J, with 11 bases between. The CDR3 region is CASSLRQGDNYGYTF. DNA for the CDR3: TGTGCCAGCAGTTTACGGCAGGGAGATAACTATGGCTACACCTTC.

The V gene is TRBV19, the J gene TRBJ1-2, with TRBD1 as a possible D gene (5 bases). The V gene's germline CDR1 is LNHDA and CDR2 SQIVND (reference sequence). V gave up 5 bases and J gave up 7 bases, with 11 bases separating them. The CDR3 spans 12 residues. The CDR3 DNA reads TGTGCCAGTAGTCGCCGGGGGTCTGGCTACACCTTC. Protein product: CASSRRGSGYTF.

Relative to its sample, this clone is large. CDR3 nucleotide sequence: TGTGCCAGCAGTGGCGCCTCCGCCTCTCAGCCCCAGCATTTT. Translating it yields CASSGASASQPQHF. The chain uses TRBV6-1 and TRBJ1-5; D not certain. The V end lost 4 bases, the J end lost 6 bases, and 13 bases lay between the germline ends. CDR3 length: 14 amino acids. Looked up from germline, CDR1 is MNHNS and CDR2 is SASEGT.

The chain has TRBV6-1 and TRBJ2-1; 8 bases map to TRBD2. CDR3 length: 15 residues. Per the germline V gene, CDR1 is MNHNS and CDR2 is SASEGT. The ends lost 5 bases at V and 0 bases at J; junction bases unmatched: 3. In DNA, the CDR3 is TGTGCCAGCAGTACCGGGACTAGCTCCTACAATGAGCAGTTCTTC. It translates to CASSTGTSSYNEQFF.

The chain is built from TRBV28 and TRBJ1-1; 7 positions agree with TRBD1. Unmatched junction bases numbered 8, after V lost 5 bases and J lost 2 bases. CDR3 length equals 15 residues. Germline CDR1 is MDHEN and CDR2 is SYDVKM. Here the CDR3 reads CASSTLTGRNTEAFF. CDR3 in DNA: TGTGCCAGCAGTACCCTGACAGGGCGAAACACTGAAGCTTTCTTT.

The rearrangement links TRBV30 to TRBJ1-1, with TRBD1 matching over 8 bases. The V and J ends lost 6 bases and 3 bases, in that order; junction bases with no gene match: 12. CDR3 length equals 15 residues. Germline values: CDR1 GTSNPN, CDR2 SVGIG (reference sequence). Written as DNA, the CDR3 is TGTGCCTGTGTTTTTCCGGGACAGGACGACACTGAAGCTTTCTTT. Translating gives CACVFPGQDDTEAFF.

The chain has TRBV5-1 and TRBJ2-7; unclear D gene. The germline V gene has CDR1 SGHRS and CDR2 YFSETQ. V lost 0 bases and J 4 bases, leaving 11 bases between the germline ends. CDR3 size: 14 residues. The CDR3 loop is CASSLVGYGYEQYF. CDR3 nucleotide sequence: TGCGCCAGCAGCTTGGTCGGTTATGGTTACGAGCAGTACTTC.

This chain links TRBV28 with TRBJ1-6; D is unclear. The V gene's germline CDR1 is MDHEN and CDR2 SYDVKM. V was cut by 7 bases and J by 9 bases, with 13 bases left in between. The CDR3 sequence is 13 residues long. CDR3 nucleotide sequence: TGTGCCAGCAACGATCCCGGGAGTTCACCCCTCCACTTT. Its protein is CASNDPGSSPLHF. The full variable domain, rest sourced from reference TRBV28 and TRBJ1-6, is DVKVTQSSRYLVKRTGEKVFLECVQDMDHENMFWYRQDPGLGLRLIYFSYDVKMKEKGDIPEGYSVSREKKERFSLILESASTNQTSMYLCASNDPGSSPLHFGNGTRLTVT.

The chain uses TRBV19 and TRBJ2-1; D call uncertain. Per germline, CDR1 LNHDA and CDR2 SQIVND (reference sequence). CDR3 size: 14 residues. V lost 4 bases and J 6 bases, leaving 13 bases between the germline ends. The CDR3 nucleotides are TGTGCCAGTAGTAAAAATGGAGTGGGCAATGAGCAGTTCTTC. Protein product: CASSKNGVGNEQFF.

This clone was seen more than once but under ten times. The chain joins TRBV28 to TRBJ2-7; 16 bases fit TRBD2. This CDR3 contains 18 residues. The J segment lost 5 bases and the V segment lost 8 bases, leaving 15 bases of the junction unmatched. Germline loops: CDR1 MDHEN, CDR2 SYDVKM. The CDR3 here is CASSVGLAGGRVSNEQYF. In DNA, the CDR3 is TGTGCCAGCTCCGTGGGACTAGCGGGAGGGCGGGTCTCAAACGAGCAGTACTTC.

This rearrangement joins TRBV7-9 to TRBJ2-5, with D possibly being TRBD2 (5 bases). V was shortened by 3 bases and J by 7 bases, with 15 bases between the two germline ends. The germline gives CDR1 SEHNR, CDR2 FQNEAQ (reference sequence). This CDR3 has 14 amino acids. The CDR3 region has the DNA TGTGCCAGCAGCTTCACGGGCCCTGAGGGGACCCAGTACTTC. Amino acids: CASSFTGPEGTQYF.

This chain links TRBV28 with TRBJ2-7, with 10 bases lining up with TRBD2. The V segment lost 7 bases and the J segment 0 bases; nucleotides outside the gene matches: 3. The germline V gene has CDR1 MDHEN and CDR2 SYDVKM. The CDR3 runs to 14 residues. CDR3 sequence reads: CASTRTSGSYEQYF. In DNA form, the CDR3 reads TGTGCCAGCACTCGGACTAGCGGCTCCTACGAGCAGTACTTC.

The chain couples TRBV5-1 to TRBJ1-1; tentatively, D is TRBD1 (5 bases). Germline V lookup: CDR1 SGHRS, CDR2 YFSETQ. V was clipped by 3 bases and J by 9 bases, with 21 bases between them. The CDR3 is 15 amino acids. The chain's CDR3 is CASSWDDSGSFKAFF. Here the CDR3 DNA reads TGCGCCAGCAGCTGGGACGATTCGGGGTCTTTTAAAGCTTTCTTT.

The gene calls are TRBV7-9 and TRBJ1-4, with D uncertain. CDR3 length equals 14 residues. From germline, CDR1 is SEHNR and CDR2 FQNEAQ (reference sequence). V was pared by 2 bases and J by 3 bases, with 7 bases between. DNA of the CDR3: TGTGCCAGCAGCTTAAGCGGGGCTAATGAAAAACTGTTTTTT. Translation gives CASSLSGANEKLFF.

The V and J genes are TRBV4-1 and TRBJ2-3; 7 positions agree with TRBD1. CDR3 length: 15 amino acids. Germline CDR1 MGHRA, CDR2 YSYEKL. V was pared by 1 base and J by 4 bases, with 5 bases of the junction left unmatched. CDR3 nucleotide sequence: TGCGCCAGCAGCCAAGGACAGGGATATTCAGATACGCAGTATTTT. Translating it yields CASSQGQGYSDTQYF.

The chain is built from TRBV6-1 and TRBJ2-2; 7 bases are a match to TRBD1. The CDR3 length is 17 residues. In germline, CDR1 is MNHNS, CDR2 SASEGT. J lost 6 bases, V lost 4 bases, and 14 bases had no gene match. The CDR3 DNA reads TGTGCCAGCAGTGCTAGGACAGGACCGAGAAGGGCCGGGGAGCTGTTTTTT. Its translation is CASSARTGPRRAGELFF.

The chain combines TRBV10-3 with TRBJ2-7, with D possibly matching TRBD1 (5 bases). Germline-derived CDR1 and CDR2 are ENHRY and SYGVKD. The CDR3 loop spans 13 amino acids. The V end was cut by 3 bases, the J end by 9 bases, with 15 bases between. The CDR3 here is CAISDLPDDRQYF. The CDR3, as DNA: TGTGCCATCAGTGATCTCCCGGATGACAGGCAGTACTTC.